What follows is one T cell receptor (beta chain) and its context. Its antigen is undetermined. CDR1 and CDR2 (germline): SGHVS, FNYEAQ. The CDR3 consists of 16 residues. V was pared by 7 bases and J by 5 bases, with 20 bases between. The data were taken from a study of T cells in Graves' hyperthyroidism and ophthalmopathy. Study-wide results and limits: Most expanded thyroid clonotypes above 0.001 also appeared in blood.

The CDR3 regions of TCR beta were amplified from RNA transcripts. First-round RT-PCR of the TCR CDR3 relied on the HTBI primer set. MiXCR was run by TCRdb on the multiplex PCR reads, yielding one entry per CDR3 protein. Of 750,000 to 900,000 distinct CDR3 sequences in the sample, about two fifths were seen once. Diagnostic decisions used clinical symptoms, serum thyroxine and TRAb, thyroid ultrasound and orbital computed tomography. About 10 ml of fresh peripheral blood supplied the PBMCs. The chain is built from TRBV7-6 and TRBJ2-2, with D possibly matching TRBD1 (6 bases). The specimen was blood. This TCR was recovered from a young man with Graves' hyperthyroidism. The CDR3 spells CASTNFGTGQTGELFF. CDR3 nucleotides: TGTGCCAGCACCAACTTTGGTACAGGGCAGACCGGGGAGCTGTTTTTT.